This entry features one TCR beta chain sequence. Its antigen remains unidentified. No base quality information exists; no much larger clone differs at one position. The immunoSEQ hsTCRB v3.0 assay was used at survey level resolution to sequence the TRB variable region. TRB sequencing targeted a depth of about 40,000-55,000 T-cell genomes per sample. Pooled TRB libraries were sequenced on an Illumina MiSeq with a v3 150-cycle kit. In the original analysis: Analysis of repertoires was carried out in R inside a reproducible Nextflow workflow spanning QC, data transformation and analysis. LymphoSeq2, an R package for exploring AIRR-Seq data, was used to implement custom analyses. A handful of samples that produced fewer than 5000 total TRB sequences were removed, so approximately 190 HIV repertoires were analyzed. Among the 190 or so HIV repertoires that were kept, under 60 were collected before ART initiation and roughly 130 were collected after ART initiation. Each repertoire was downsampled to 5000 TRB nucleotide sequences, and summary statistics were averaged across 100 downsampling iterations. TRB sequences were retained for analysis only if CDR3 regions of at least seven amino acids were present. Two measures captured diversity: a Shannon entropy-derived clonality score and the Gini coefficient. In the repertoire networks, any two of the top 5000 CDR3 amino acid sequences were connected whenever the two sequences differed by an edit distance of one. GLIPH2 predicted antigen specificity groups and MHC restriction for TRB CDR3 amino acid sequences. To flag known associations with CMV, EBV, HIV or tissue antigens, CDR3 amino acid sequences were compared against VDJdb and McPAS-TCR. Pre-ART, post-ART and control groups were compared with Wilcoxon signed-rank tests and Holm-Bonferroni correction. Here the immuneACCESS table is served through TCRdb, limited to in-frame sequences with V and J called. Missing clones are a known gap in these copies; in checked studies unresolved V genes cover under half, and the rest lacks a known reason. The V and J calls and clone size were taken over from that table, and D and trimming were inferred from the DNA. A total of 15,000 to 20,000 clones appear in this sample, less than 85% of them only once. Roughly 8.6% of the sample rests with the top ten.

The sample originates from a study of long-term antiretroviral therapy in people with HIV (dated by TCRdb to between 2021 and 2022). For the study in its entirety: The earliest samples were collected about a decade before the 2015 WHO recommendation for immediate ART, when ART was typically delayed until CD4 counts fell. A retrospective serial study tested whether changes in peripheral blood TRB repertoire composition and diversity were associated with ART initiation and durable HIV suppression. No cross-contamination during QIAcube processing was seen in test extractions of a monoclonal T-cell line run alongside about 33 polyclonal samples. A total of 192 cryopreserved PBMC samples were contributed to the cohort by 30 adults with confirmed HIV infection, with samples collected serially over a mean of roughly six years (range 1-12). About two fifths of the roughly 30 participants with HIV were female.

Beyond this particular receptor, the publication reports: The samples span the years 2004 to 2017, and the ART regimens used may be less effective than current regimens. Since PBMC availability was limited, sequencing covered only the TCR beta chain, with no alpha chain pairing. At every time point, the repertoire was dominated by expanded TRB clones first identified before ART initiation, although this dominance fluctuated and, in many PLHIV, declined after ART. Because pre-ART samples had limited cell numbers, profiling was done on unsorted PBMC rather than on sorted CD4+ and CD8+ T cells. Starting ART was linked to a significant rise in TRB diversity, yet even with long-term ART the diversity remained significantly lower than in transplant donor controls. No data were available on ART adherence, viral resistance or therapy changes, limiting inferences about post-ART repertoire changes. CDR3 length ranges in HIV repertoires were narrower than in controls, and network structure suggested an antigen-experienced repertoire with only a slight naive shift after ART.

V is pared back by 0 bases and J by 4 bases, with 7 bases lying between the germline termini. CDR1 SGHRS and CDR2 YFSETQ are derived from the germline V gene. From cysteine to phenylalanine, the CDR3 is 13 amino acids long. This entry keeps only the CDR3 DNA: 39 bases, framed from base 1. Participants were included only if at least one PBMC sample before ART initiation and at least two post-ART samples were available. All participants with HIV were treated in the United States of America. Before DNA extraction, cryopreserved samples of about 0.95-10 million PBMC were thawed and then washed. At the time of the earliest PBMC sample for each participant with HIV, ages ranged from about 23 to 60 years. PBMC samples from each participant spanned 1-4 timepoints before ART initiation and 2-8 timepoints after ART initiation, with a median of 7 samples. Serial HIV viral load, CD4+ T-cell count, ART history and demographic data were obtained for every participant. Using a Qiagen kit on a QIAcube, genomic DNA was extracted from unsorted PBMC, with samples processed in batches of 12.

Sequences were derived from unsorted PBMCs, sampled 0.9 years after starting antiretroviral therapy. The receptor chain draws on TRBV5-1 and TRBJ1-1, with the D gene not confidently named. The receptor comes from a man aged 18 to 35 with HIV. The CDR3 region: CASSLEIGTEAFF. The nucleotide sequence is TGCGCCAGCAGCTTGGAGATAGGCACTGAAGCTTTCTTT.